This T cell receptor (beta chain) was found in a study of regulatory T cells in long-lasting Graves disease. Study outcomes and limitations: Authors noted too few samples as a limitation.

In building TCR beta libraries, iRepertoire HTBI primers were used together with Arm-PCR of CDR3 regions. TCRdb independently ran MiXCR on the multiplex PCR reads; one entry per CDR3 protein. The data show roughly 420,000 distinct CDR3 sequences, approximately 14% seen once. The germline V gene has CDR1 KGHSH and CDR2 LQKENI. The CDR3 has 17 residues. With 5 bases clipped from V and 4 bases from J, the junction kept 10 bases outside the gene matches. This sample's time point: newly diagnosed GD, antithyroid drugs for less than 3 months. RNA from PBMCs was the source of the TCR library. Note on this clonotype: What it binds is unknown.

A further study also used this sample, focusing on T cells in Graves' hyperthyroidism and ophthalmopathy.

This sample comprised peripheral blood mononuclear cells (PBMCs), obtained at new diagnosis, from a patient treated with antithyroid drugs. This clonotype was obtained from a woman aged 50 to 65 with Graves disease. This chain links TRBV18 with TRBJ2-1; TRBD1 aligns across 11 bases. CDR3 protein: CASSAGQGAFTYNEQFF. DNA of the CDR3: TGTGCCAGCTCAGCCGGACAGGGGGCATTTACATACAATGAGCAGTTCTTC.